Below, 15 T cell receptor beta chains from the same sample are listed, as sequenced in a study of blood T cell repertoires in COVID-19. Sequencing used immunoSEQ multiplex PCR; TCRdb keeps in-frame clones, though not all of them. Altogether about 88,000 clones are present, approximately 91% being singletons, with the ten largest covering under 2%. Sequenced sample: peripheral blood. All receptors come from a man aged 55 to 70 with acute or convalescent COVID-19.

The chain uses TRBV29-1 and TRBJ2-1; possibly TRBD1 for D (5 bases). This CDR3 spans 11 amino acids. V lost 8 bases, J lost 4 bases, and 9 bases lay in between. CDR1 is SQVTM, CDR2 ANQGSEA, per germline. CDR3 in DNA: TGCAGCTTAAGGGGATACAATGAGCAGTTCTTC. Residues: CSLRGYNEQFF.

V and J are TRBV11-3 and TRBJ2-3; a weak D match, TRBD2 (7 bases). Trimming removed 1 base at V and 4 bases at J, with 18 bases between. Per germline, CDR1 SGHNT and CDR2 YENEEA. The CDR3 length is 17 residues. CDR3 sequence: CASSLVGGTRYPDTQYF. CDR3 bases: TGTGCCAGCAGCTTAGTGGGAGGGACACGTTACCCAGATACGCAGTATTTT. The full variable domain, completed using reference TRBV11-3 and TRBJ2-3, is EAGVVQSPRYKIIEKKQPVAFWCNPISGHNTLYWYLQNLGQGPELLIRYENEEAVDDSQLPKDRFSAERLKGVDSTLKIQPAELGDSAVYLCASSLVGGTRYPDTQYFGPGTRLTVL.

The V and J genes are TRBV7-6 and TRBJ1-4; D gene unclear. CDR3 length equals 14 residues. The V gene's germline CDR1 is SGHVS and CDR2 FNYEAQ. V dropped 5 bases and J dropped 8 bases, with 15 bases sitting between them. CDR3 nucleotides: TGTGCCAGCAGCCTGGACCCAGGCGGGGAAAAACTGTTTTTT. Residues: CASSLDPGGEKLFF.

The V and J genes are TRBV13 and TRBJ2-7; 8 nucleotides align to TRBD2. This CDR3 is built from 16 residues. The J segment lost 6 bases and the V segment lost 5 bases, leaving 15 bases of the junction unmatched. The germline V gene encodes CDR1 PRHDT and CDR2 FYEKMQ (reference sequence). The CDR3 protein is CASSRSPGAGGPEQYF. The CDR3, as DNA: TGTGCCAGCAGCCGATCCCCAGGGGCGGGAGGCCCCGAGCAGTACTTC.

The CDR3 reads CASRLGTDGNQPQHF. Written as DNA, the CDR3 is TGTGCCAGCAGGCTTGGGACAGACGGCAATCAGCCCCAGCATTTT. V and J are TRBV28 and TRBJ1-5, with 7 bases that match TRBD1. CDR1 and CDR2 from the germline V gene are MDHEN and SYDVKM. The length of the CDR3 is 15 residues. V lost 6 bases, J lost 2 bases, and 7 bases stayed unmatched.

The CDR3 nucleotides are TGCGCCAGCAGTGCGGGGATTGGGAACACTGAAGCTTTCTTT. It is translated as CASSAGIGNTEAFF. The V gene is TRBV10-2, the J gene TRBJ1-1; D remains unclear. Germline CDR1 WSHSY, CDR2 SAAADI. The CDR3 length is 14 residues. V was clipped by 4 bases and J by 1 base, with 10 bases between them.

The rearrangement joins TRBV5-1 to TRBJ2-3; TRBD1 might be the D (5 bases). Trimming took 4 bases from V and 1 from J, leaving 10 bases between them. The germline V gene encodes CDR1 SGHRS and CDR2 YFSETQ. The CDR3 consists of 14 residues. In DNA form, the CDR3 reads TGCGCCAGCAGCAAGGACACACGCACAGATACGCAGTATTTT. Translation gives CASSKDTRTDTQYF.

The V call is TRBV19, the J call TRBJ2-2, with a weak D call TRBD1 (6 bases). CDR1 is LNHDA and CDR2 is SQIVND in the germline V gene (reference sequence). Trimming took 8 bases from V and 4 from J, leaving 11 bases between them. The CDR3 loop spans 13 amino acids. CDR3: CASSGHLTGELFF. The CDR3 DNA reads TGTGCCAGTTCGGGACACCTCACCGGGGAGCTGTTTTTT.

This clone has just a few counts. J is TRBJ2-5 and V is TRBV3-1 (or the pseudogene TRBV3-2), with D maybe TRBD2 (5 bases). The germline V gene has CDR1 LGHDT and CDR2 YNNKEL (reference sequence). Trimming took 4 bases from V and 5 from J, leaving 14 bases between them. The CDR3 runs 14 residues. The CDR3 coding sequence is TGTGCCAGCAGCCGTAACCCCGGCGGGGAGACCCAGTACTTC. The encoded protein is CASSRNPGGETQYF.

The chain employs TRBV12-3 or TRBV12-4 and TRBJ2-3; no clear D gene. The length of the CDR3 is 12 residues. The V and J ends lost 6 bases and 2 bases respectively, with 6 bases between them. Written as DNA, the CDR3 is TGTGCCAGCAGGCCACTCACAGATACGCAGTATTTT. It is translated as CASRPLTDTQYF.

V usage is TRBV2 and J usage is TRBJ2-1, with 9 nucleotides matching TRBD1. CDR3 length: 16 amino acids. Trimming took 4 bases from V and 10 from J; bases not matched to a gene: 14. The germline gives CDR1 SNHLY, CDR2 FYNNEI. The CDR3 is CASSGDPGTGLLEQFF. The CDR3 nucleotides read TGTGCCAGCAGTGGAGATCCAGGGACAGGGTTGTTGGAGCAGTTCTTC. Drawing the rest from reference TRBV2 and TRBJ2-1, the complete variable domain is EPEVTQTPSHQVTQMGQEVILRCVPISNHLYFYWYRQILGQKVEFLVSFYNNEISEKSEIFDDQFSVERPDGSNFTLKIRSTKLEDSAMYFCASSGDPGTGLLEQFFGPGTRLTVL.

This clone was observed a single time. The chain is built from TRBV28 and TRBJ2-2; 7 bases fit TRBD2. The germline V gene encodes CDR1 MDHEN and CDR2 SYDVKM. V lost 5 bases and J lost 4; bases outside the gene matches: 10. The CDR3 is made up of 16 amino acids. CDR3 in amino acids: CASSGWGGKSTGELFF. The CDR3 DNA sequence: TGTGCCAGCAGTGGGTGGGGGGGGAAGAGCACCGGGGAGCTGTTTTTT.

V gene TRBV7-9 combines with J gene TRBJ1-2; 9 positions agree with TRBD1. Germline values: CDR1 SEHNR, CDR2 FQNEAQ (reference sequence). The V gene end was trimmed by 1 base and the J gene end by 6 bases; junction bases not matched to a gene: 6. The CDR3 has 15 amino acids. The CDR3 DNA reads TGTGCCAGCAGCTTAGTGGACAGGGACAGGGATGGCTACACCTTC. Protein product: CASSLVDRDRDGYTF.

The rearrangement uses TRBV5-8 and TRBJ1-1, with D perhaps TRBD1 (5 bases). The germline V gene has CDR1 SGHTS and CDR2 YDEGEE. The V and J ends lost 4 bases and 1 base respectively, with 11 bases between them. CDR3 length: 14 residues. For the CDR3, the DNA is TGTGCCAGCAGCGGGGGAGGGGCGAACACTGAAGCTTTCTTT. Protein product: CASSGGGANTEAFF.

This CDR3 is CASSAETSGYNEQFF. As DNA, the CDR3 is TGTGCCAGCAGTGCGGAGACTAGCGGCTACAATGAGCAGTTCTTC. V and J are TRBV2 and TRBJ2-1; the match to TRBD2 covers 9 bases. This CDR3 comprises 15 residues. The V gene's germline CDR1 is SNHLY and CDR2 FYNNEI. V dropped 4 bases and J dropped 3; count of bases not matched to a gene: 4.